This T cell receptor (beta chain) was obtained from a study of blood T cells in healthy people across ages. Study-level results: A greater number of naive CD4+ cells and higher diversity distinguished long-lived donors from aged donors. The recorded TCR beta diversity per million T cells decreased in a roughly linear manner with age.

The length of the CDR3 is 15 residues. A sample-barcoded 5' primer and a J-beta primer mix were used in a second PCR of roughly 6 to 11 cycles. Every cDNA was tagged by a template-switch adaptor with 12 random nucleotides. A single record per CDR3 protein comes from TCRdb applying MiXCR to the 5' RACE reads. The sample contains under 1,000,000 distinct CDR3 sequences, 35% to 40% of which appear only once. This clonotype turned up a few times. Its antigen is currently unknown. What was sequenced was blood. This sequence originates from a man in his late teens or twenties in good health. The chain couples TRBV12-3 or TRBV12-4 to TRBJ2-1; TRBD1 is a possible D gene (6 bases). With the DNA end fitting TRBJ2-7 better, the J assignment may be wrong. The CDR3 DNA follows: TGTGCCAGCAGGGCAGGGGTCAACACCTACAATGAGCAGTACTTC. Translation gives CASRAGVNTYNEQYF.